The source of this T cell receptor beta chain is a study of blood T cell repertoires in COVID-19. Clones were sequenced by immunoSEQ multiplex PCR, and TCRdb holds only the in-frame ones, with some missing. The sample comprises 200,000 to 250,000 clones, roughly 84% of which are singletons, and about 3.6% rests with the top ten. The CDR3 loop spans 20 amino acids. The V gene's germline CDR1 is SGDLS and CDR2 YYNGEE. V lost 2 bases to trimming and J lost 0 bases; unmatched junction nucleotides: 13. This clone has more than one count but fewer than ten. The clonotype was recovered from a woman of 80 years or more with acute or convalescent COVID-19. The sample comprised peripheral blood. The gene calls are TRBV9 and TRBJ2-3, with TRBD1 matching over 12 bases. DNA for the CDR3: TGTGCCAGCAGCGTCAATACCCTCCCGGGACAGGGGGCTAGCACAGATACGCAGTATTTT. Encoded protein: CASSVNTLPGQGASTDTQYF.